The clone carrying this TCR beta chain came up a few times. What it binds is not known. The data originate from a study of T-cell reconstitution after alpha-beta-depleted transplantation in children. The TCRbeta library incorporated unique molecular identifiers. MiXCR was run by TCRdb on the PCR reads, yielding one entry per CDR3 protein. The data hold hundreds of thousands of distinct CDR3 sequences, with 10% to 15% observed a single time. Germline CDR1 reads DFQATT; CDR2 reads SNEGSKA (reference sequence). The germline V and J ends were trimmed by 6 bases and 3 bases, with 7 bases remaining between them. The length of the CDR3 is 11 residues. Findings of the study overall: There were reportedly several hundred expanded graft clones from which alpha-beta T cells came about two months after transplant.

The V gene is TRBV20-1, the J gene TRBJ2-3; D is unresolved. Sample: PBMCs, mostly from graft donor cells, taken 360 days after TCRalphabeta/CD19-depleted stem cell transplant. The TCR comes from a male patient aged 5 to 17 who had a stem cell transplant for acute myeloid leukemia, so the T cells may come from the graft donor. CDR3 DNA sequence: TGCAGTGCGCGAGAGACAGATACGCAGTATTTT. Amino acid sequence: CSARETDTQYF.